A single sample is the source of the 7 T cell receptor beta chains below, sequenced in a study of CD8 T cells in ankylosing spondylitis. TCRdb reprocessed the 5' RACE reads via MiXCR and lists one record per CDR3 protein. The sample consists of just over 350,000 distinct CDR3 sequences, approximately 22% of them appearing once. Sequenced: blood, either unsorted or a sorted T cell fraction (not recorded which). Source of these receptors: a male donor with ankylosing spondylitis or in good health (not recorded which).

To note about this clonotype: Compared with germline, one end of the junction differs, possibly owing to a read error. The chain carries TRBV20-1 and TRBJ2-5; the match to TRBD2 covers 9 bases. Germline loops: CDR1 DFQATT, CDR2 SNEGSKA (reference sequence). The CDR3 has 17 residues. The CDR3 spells CRASLAGGTHPQETQYF. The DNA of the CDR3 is TGCAGAGCTAGTCTGGCGGGGGGGACCCACCCCCAGGAGACCCAGTACTTC.

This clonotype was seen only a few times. CDR3 region: CASSYGGDTYEQYF. The CDR3 DNA follows: TGTGCCAGCAGCTACGGGGGCGACACTTACGAGCAGTACTTC. The V call is TRBV9, the J call TRBJ2-7; D might be TRBD1 or TRBD2, each matching 6 bases. Trimming left V 4 bases short and J 4 bases short, with 15 bases between. This CDR3 has 14 amino acids. Germline V gene data show CDR1 as SGDLS and CDR2 as YYNGEE.

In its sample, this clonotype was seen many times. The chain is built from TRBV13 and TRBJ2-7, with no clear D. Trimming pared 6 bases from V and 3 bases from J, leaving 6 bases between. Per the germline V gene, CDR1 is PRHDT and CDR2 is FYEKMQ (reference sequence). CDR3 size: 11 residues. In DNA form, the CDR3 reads TGTGCCAGCAGTGATAACTACGAGCAGTACTTC. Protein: CASSDNYEQYF. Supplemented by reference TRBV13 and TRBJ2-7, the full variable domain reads AAGVIQSPRHLIKEKRETATLKCYPIPRHDTVYWYQQGPGQDPQFLISFYEKMQSDKGSIPDRFSAQQFSDYHSELNMSSLELGDSALYFCASSDNYEQYFGPGTRLTVT.

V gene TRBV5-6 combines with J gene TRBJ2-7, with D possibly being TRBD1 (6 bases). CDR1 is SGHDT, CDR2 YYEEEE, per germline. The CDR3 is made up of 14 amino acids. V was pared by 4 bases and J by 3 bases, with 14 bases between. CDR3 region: CASSTSGTLYEQYF. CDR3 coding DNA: TGTGCCAGCAGCACCTCCGGGACACTCTACGAGCAGTACTTC.

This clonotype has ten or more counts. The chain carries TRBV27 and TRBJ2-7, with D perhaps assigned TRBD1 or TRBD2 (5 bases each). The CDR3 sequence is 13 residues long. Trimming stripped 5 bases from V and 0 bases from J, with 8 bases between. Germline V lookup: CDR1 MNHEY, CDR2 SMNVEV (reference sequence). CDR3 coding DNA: TGTGCCAGCAGTAGAGGGGTCTCCTACGAGCAGTACTTC. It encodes CASSRGVSYEQYF.

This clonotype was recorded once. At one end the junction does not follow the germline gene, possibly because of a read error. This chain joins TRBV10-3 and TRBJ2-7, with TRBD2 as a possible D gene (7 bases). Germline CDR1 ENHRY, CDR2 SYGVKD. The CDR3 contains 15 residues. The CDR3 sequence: CAIAEGEGGPYEQNF. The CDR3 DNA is TGTGCCATCGCCGAGGGGGAGGGCGGACCCTACGAGCAGAACTTC.

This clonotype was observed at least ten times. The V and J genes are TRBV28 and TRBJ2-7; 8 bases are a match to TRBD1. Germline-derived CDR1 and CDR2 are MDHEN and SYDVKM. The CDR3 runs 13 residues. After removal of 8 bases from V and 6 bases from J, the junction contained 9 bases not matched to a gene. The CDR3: CASSPQGAGEQYF. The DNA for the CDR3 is TGTGCCAGCTCGCCCCAGGGGGCGGGCGAGCAGTACTTC.